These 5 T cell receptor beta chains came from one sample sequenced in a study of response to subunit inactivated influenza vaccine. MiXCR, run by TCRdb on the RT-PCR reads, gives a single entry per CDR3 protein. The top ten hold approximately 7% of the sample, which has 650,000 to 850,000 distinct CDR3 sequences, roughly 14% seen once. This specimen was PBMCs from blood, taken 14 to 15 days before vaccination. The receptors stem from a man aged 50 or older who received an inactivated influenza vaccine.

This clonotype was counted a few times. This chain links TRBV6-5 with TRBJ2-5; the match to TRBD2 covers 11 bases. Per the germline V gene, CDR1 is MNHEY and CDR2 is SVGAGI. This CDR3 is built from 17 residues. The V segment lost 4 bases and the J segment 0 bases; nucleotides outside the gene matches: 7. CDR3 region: CASSSWRLAGHQETQYF. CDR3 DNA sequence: TGTGCCAGCAGTTCCTGGCGACTAGCGGGACACCAAGAGACCCAGTACTTC.

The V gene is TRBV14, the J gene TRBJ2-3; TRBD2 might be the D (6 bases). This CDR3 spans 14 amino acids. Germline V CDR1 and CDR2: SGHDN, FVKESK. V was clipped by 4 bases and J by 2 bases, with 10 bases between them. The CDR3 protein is CASSREAPTDTQYF. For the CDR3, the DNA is TGTGCCAGCAGCCGGGAGGCCCCCACAGATACGCAGTATTTT.

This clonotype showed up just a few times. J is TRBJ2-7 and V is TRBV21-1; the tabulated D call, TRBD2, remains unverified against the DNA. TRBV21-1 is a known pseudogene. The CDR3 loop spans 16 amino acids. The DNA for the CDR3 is TGTGCCAGCAGCAAAGCCTTTTTGACTAGCGGATACGAGCAGTACTTC. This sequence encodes CASSKAFLTSGYEQYF.

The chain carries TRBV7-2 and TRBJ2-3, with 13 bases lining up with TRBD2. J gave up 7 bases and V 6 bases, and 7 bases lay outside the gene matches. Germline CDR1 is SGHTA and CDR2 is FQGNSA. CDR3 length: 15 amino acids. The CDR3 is CASSFPGLAGHTQYF. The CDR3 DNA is TGTGCCAGCAGTTTTCCGGGACTAGCGGGACATACGCAGTATTTT.

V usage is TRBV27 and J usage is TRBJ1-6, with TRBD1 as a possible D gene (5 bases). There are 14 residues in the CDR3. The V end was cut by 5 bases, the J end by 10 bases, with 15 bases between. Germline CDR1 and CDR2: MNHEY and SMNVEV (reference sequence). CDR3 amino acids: CASSPGEGWSPLHF. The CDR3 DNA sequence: TGTGCCAGCAGTCCGGGGGAGGGGTGGTCACCCCTCCACTTT.